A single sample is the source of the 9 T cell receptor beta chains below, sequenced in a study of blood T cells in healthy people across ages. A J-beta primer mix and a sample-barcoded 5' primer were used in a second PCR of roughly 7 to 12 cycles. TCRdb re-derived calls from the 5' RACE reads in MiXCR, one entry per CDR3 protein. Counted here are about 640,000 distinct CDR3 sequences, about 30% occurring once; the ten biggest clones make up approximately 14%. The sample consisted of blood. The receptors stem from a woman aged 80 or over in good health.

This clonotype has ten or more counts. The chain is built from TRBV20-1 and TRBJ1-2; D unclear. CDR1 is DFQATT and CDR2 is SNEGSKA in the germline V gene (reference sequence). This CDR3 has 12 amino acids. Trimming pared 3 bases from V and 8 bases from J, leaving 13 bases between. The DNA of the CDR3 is TGCAGTGCTAGTAGCGGCTTGGGGGGCTACACCTTC. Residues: CSASSGLGGYTF.

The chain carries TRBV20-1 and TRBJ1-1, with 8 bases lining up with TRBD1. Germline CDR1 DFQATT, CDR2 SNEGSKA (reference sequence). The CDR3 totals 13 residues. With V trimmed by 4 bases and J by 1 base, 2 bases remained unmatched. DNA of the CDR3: TGCAGTGCTACGGACAGGGCGAACACTGAAGCTTTCTTT. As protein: CSATDRANTEAFF.

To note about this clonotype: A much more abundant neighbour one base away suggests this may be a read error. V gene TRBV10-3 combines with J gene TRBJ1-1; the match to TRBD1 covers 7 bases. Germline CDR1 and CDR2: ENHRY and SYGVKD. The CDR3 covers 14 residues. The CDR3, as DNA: TGTGCCATCAGTGCGACAGGGTGGGACACTGGAGCTTTCTTT. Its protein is CAISATGWDTGAFF.

The CDR3 loop is CAWSAGTGREKLFF. The CDR3 nucleotides read TGTGCCTGGAGCGCCGGGACAGGGCGAGAAAAACTGTTTTTT. V is TRBV30 and J is TRBJ1-4; 9 bases map to TRBD1. V trimming: 3 bases; J trimming: 8 bases; junction bases outside the gene matches: 7. This CDR3 has 14 amino acids. Germline V gene lookup returns CDR1 GTSNPN and CDR2 SVGIG (reference sequence).

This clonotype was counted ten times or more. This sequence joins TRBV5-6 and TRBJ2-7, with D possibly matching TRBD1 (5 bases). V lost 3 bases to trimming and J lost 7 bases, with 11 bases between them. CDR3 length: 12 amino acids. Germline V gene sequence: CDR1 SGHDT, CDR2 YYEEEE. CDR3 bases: TGTGCCAGCAGCTCCGGCTACAGGGAGCAGTACTTC. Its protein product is CASSSGYREQYF.

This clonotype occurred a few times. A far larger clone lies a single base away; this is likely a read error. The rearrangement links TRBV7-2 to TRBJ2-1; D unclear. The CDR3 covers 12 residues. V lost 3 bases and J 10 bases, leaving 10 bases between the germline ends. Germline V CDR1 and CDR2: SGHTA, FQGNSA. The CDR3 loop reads CASSLNSYEQFF. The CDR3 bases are TGTGCCAGCAGCTTGAATTCATACGAGCAGTTCTTC. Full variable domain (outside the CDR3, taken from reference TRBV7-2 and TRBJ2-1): GAGVSQSPSNKVTEKGKDVELRCDPISGHTALYWYRQSLGQGLEFLIYFQGNSAPDKSGLPSDRFSAERTGGSVSTLTIQRTQQEDSAVYLCASSLNSYEQFFGPGTRLTVL.

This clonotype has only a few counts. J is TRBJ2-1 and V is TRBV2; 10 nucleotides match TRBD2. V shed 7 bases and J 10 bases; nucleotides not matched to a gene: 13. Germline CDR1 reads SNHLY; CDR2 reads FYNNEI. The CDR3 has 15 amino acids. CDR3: CASNLLAGLFKEQFF. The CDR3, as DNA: TGTGCCAGCAATTTACTAGCGGGGCTTTTTAAGGAGCAGTTCTTC.

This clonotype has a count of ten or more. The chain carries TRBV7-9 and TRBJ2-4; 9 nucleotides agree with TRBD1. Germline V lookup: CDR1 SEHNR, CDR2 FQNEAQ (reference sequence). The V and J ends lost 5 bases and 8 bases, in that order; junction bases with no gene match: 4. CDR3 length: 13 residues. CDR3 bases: TGTGCCAGCAGCGTACAGGGGGCCGACATTCAGTACTTC. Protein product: CASSVQGADIQYF.

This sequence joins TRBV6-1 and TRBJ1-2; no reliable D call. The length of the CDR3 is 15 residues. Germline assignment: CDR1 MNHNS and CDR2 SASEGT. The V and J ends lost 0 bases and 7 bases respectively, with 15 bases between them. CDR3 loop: CASSEAQAPCGGYTF. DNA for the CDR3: TGTGCCAGCAGTGAAGCGCAGGCTCCGTGTGGTGGCTACACCTTC.